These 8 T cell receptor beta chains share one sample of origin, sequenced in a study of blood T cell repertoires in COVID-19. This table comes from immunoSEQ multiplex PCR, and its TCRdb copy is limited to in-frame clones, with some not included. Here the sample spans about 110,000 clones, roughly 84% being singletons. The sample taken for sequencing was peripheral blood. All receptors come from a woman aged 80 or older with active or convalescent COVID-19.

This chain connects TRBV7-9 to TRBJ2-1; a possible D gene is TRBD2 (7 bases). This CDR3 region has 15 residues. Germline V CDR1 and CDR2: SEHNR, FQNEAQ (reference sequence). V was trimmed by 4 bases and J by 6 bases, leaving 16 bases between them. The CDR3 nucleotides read TGTGCCAGCAGCTCCAGCGGTCGGGGGGCCAATGAGCAGTTCTTC. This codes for CASSSSGRGANEQFF.

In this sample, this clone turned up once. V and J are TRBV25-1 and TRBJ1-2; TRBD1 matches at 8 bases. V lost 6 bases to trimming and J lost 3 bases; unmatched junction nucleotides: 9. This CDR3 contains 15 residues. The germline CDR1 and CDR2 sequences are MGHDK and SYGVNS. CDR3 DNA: TGTGCCAGCAGGCGACAGGGGAGCCTTGACTATGGCTACACCTTC. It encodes CASRRQGSLDYGYTF.

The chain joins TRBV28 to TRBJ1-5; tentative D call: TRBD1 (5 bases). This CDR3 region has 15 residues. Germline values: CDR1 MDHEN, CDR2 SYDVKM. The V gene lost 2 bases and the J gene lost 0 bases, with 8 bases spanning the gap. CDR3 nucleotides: TGTGCCAGCAGTTTAGGAGGGGCTAGCAATCAGCCCCAGCATTTT. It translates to CASSLGGASNQPQHF.

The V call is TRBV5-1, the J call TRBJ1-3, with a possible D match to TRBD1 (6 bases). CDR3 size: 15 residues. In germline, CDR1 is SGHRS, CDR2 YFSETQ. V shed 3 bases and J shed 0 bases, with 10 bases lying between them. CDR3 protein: CASSSQGSSGNTIYF. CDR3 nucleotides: TGCGCCAGCAGCTCTCAGGGGTCCTCTGGAAACACCATATATTTT.

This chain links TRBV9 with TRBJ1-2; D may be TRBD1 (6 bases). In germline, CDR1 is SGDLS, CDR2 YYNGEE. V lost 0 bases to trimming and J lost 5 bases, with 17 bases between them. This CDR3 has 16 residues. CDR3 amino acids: CASSVGGVGGGYGYTF. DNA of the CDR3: TGTGCCAGCAGCGTAGGCGGGGTGGGAGGGGGTTATGGCTACACCTTC. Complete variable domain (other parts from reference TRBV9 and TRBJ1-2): DSGVTQTPKHLITATGQRVTLRCSPRSGDLSVYWYQQSLDQGLQFLIQYYNGEERAKGNILERFSAQQFPDLHSELNLSSLELGDSALYFCASSVGGVGGGYGYTFGSGTRLTVV.

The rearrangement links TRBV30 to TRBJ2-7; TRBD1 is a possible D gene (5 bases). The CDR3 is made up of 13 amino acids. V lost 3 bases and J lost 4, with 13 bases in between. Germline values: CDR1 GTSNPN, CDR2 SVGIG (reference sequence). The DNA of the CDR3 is TGTGCCTGGAGCGGGCAGGGAAGGTACGAGCAGTACTTC. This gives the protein CAWSGQGRYEQYF.

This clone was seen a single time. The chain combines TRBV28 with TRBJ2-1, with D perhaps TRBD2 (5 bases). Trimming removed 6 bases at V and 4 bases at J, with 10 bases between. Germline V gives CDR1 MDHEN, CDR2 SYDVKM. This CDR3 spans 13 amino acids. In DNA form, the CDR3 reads TGTGCCAGCAGAATGGACTTTTACAATGAGCAGTTCTTC. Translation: CASRMDFYNEQFF. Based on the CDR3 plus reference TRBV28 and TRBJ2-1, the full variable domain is DVKVTQSSRYLVKRTGEKVFLECVQDMDHENMFWYRQDPGLGLRLIYFSYDVKMKEKGDIPEGYSVSREKKERFSLILESASTNQTSMYLCASRMDFYNEQFFGPGTRLTVL.

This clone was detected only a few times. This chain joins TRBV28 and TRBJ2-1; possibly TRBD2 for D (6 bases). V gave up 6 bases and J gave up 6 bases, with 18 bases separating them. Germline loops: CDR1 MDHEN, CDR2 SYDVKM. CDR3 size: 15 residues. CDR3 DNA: TGTGCCAGCAGCCACGGGGGAGTATTAGGCAATGAGCAGTTCTTC. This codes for CASSHGGVLGNEQFF. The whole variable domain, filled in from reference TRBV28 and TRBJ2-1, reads DVKVTQSSRYLVKRTGEKVFLECVQDMDHENMFWYRQDPGLGLRLIYFSYDVKMKEKGDIPEGYSVSREKKERFSLILESASTNQTSMYLCASSHGGVLGNEQFFGPGTRLTVL.